The 15 T cell receptor beta chains reported below all come from one sample, sequenced in a study of blood T cell repertoires in COVID-19. This table comes from immunoSEQ multiplex PCR, and its TCRdb copy is limited to in-frame clones, with some not included. In the table there are roughly 340,000 clones, 75% to 90% of which are singletons. The sample taken for sequencing was PBMCs or T cells enriched from blood (not recorded which). These receptor sequences come from a man younger than 35 who had recovered from COVID-19.

Of note for this clone: The germline gene is not matched at one end of the junction; a read error may be the cause. J is TRBJ2-3 and V is TRBV7-9; D possibly corresponds to TRBD1 (6 bases). The CDR3 totals 11 residues. The germline CDR1 and CDR2 sequences are SEHNR and FQNEAQ (reference sequence). The CDR3, as DNA: TGTGCCAGCAGGACCACCCGGGACAAGCATTTT. Translating gives CASRTTRDKHF.

V is TRBV25-1 and J is TRBJ1-6; D gene unclear. The germline gives CDR1 MGHDK, CDR2 SYGVNS. The CDR3 sequence is 14 residues long. V was trimmed by 2 bases and J by 12 bases, leaving 14 bases between them. CDR3 in DNA: TGTGCCAGCAGTGAAGCCGGAGTTCGGGGACCCCTCCACTTT. Its translation is CASSEAGVRGPLHF.

The chain uses TRBV9 and TRBJ1-6; D may be TRBD1 (6 bases). The CDR3 length is 15 residues. The V end was cut by 2 bases, the J end by 11 bases, with 17 bases between. CDR1 and CDR2 (germline): SGDLS, YYNGEE. CDR3 region: CASSVTGQGNPPLHF. The CDR3 DNA sequence: TGTGCCAGCAGCGTTACCGGGCAGGGGAATCCACCCCTCCACTTT.

CDR3 loop: CASSPQGADYGYTF. DNA for the CDR3: TGTGCCAGCAGTCCACAGGGGGCGGACTATGGCTACACCTTC. J is TRBJ1-2 and V is TRBV27; 9 bases line up with TRBD1. Germline values: CDR1 MNHEY, CDR2 SMNVEV (reference sequence). This CDR3 has 14 residues. The J segment lost 3 bases and the V segment lost 5 bases, leaving 4 bases of the junction unmatched.

The chain joins TRBV3-1 (or the pseudogene TRBV3-2) to TRBJ2-7, with 8 bases identical to TRBD2. V shed 9 bases, J shed 4 bases, and the junction held 14 bases outside the gene matches. The CDR3 has 15 amino acids. Germline V gene data show CDR1 as LGHDT and CDR2 as YNNKEL (reference sequence). CDR3 nucleotides: TGTGCCAGACCGCCTCAACTAGCGGAGGTTTACGAGCAGTACTTC. This sequence encodes CARPPQLAEVYEQYF.

This chain uses TRBV6-2 or TRBV6-3 with TRBJ2-7; D is perhaps TRBD1 (5 bases). CDR1 is MNHEY and CDR2 is SVGEGT in the germline V gene. The V end lost 4 bases, the J end lost 1 base, and 17 bases lay between the germline ends. This CDR3 is 16 amino acids long. CDR3 bases: TGTGCCAGCAGTTTCCTCCTCCGACAGCTATCCTACGAGCAGTACTTC. It encodes CASSFLLRQLSYEQYF.

The V gene is TRBV28, the J gene TRBJ2-1, with 7 bases identical to TRBD2. Per the germline V gene, CDR1 is MDHEN and CDR2 is SYDVKM. The CDR3 runs 17 residues. Unmatched junction bases numbered 9, after V lost 4 bases and J lost 0 bases. The CDR3 protein is CASSSGSAGSSYNEQFF. Written as DNA, the CDR3 is TGTGCCAGCAGTTCCGGGTCAGCGGGGAGCTCCTACAATGAGCAGTTCTTC.

The rearrangement joins TRBV5-6 to TRBJ2-5, with D possibly TRBD1 on 5 matching bases. Deletions cut 4 bases from V and 2 bases from J, with 21 bases between. The CDR3 has 17 amino acids. Germline-derived CDR1 and CDR2 are SGHDT and YYEEEE. Here the CDR3 reads CASSPHVGRGRQETQYF. The CDR3 DNA follows: TGTGCCAGCAGCCCGCATGTCGGTAGGGGCCGACAAGAGACCCAGTACTTC.

This chain links TRBV20-1 with TRBJ2-1; no clear D gene. CDR1 DFQATT and CDR2 SNEGSKA come from the germline V gene (reference sequence). With 5 bases removed from V and 6 bases from J, the gap between germline ends came to 5 bases. This CDR3 contains 10 residues. The CDR3: CSAGSNEQFF. The DNA for the CDR3 is TGCAGTGCTGGCAGCAATGAGCAGTTCTTC.

The chain couples TRBV9 to TRBJ1-3; TRBD1 agrees at 8 bases. Germline-derived CDR1 and CDR2 are SGDLS and YYNGEE. J gave up 4 bases and V 7 bases, and 19 bases lay outside the gene matches. This CDR3 region has 18 residues. The chain's CDR3 is CASGRARGQGDRGNTIYF. CDR3 DNA: TGTGCCAGCGGTAGGGCTAGAGGACAGGGAGATCGCGGAAACACCATATATTTT. Filled out from reference TRBV9 and TRBJ1-3, the complete variable domain reads DSGVTQTPKHLITATGQRVTLRCSPRSGDLSVYWYQQSLDQGLQFLIQYYNGEERAKGNILERFSAQQFPDLHSELNLSSLELGDSALYFCASGRARGQGDRGNTIYFGEGSWLTVV.

This clone was picked up many times. The chain combines TRBV19 with TRBJ1-5; 9 bases are a match to TRBD1. CDR3 length equals 14 residues. V dropped 5 bases and J dropped 2; count of bases not matched to a gene: 1. Germline assignment: CDR1 LNHDA and CDR2 SQIVND (reference sequence). For the CDR3, the DNA is TGTGCCAGTAGTTGGACAGGGGGCAATCAGCCCCAGCATTTT. It codes for CASSWTGGNQPQHF.

V usage is TRBV5-1 and J usage is TRBJ2-1; 9 nucleotides line up with TRBD2. This CDR3 is built from 15 residues. With 3 bases clipped from V and 5 bases from J, the junction kept 6 bases outside the gene matches. Germline lookup yields CDR1 SGHRS and CDR2 YFSETQ. This CDR3 reads CASSWSSGGNNEQFF. CDR3 bases: TGCGCCAGCAGCTGGAGTAGCGGGGGTAACAATGAGCAGTTCTTC. Drawing the rest from reference TRBV5-1 and TRBJ2-1, the complete variable domain is KAGVTQTPRYLIKTRGQQVTLSCSPISGHRSVSWYQQTPGQGLQFLFEYFSETQRNKGNFPGRFSGRQFSNSRSEMNVSTLELGDSALYLCASSWSSGGNNEQFFGPGTRLTVL.

There are a few counts of this clone. J is TRBJ1-2 and V is TRBV4-3; D possibly corresponds to TRBD1 (5 bases). The CDR3 has 15 residues. Germline-derived CDR1 and CDR2 are LGHNA and YSLEER. Trimming stripped 0 bases from V and 6 bases from J, with 14 bases between. DNA for the CDR3: TGCGCCAGCAGCCAAGATTGGAGGGGTTCCCATGGCTACACCTTC. It is translated as CASSQDWRGSHGYTF.

The J gene is TRBJ2-7, the V gene TRBV19; TRBD1 matches at 8 bases. Germline loops: CDR1 LNHDA, CDR2 SQIVND (reference sequence). This CDR3 spans 13 amino acids. V dropped 9 bases and J dropped 3; count of bases not matched to a gene: 7. The CDR3 here is CASQQGVGYEQYF. The CDR3 region has the DNA TGTGCCAGCCAACAGGGGGTGGGCTACGAGCAGTACTTC.

The chain combines TRBV11-1 with TRBJ2-3, with D tentatively TRBD2 (5 bases). The CDR3 sequence is 16 residues long. In germline, CDR1 is SGHAT, CDR2 FQDESV (reference sequence). Trimming left V 3 bases short and J 0 bases short, with 13 bases between. The CDR3 sequence: CASSLFGGLSTDTQYF. The CDR3 nucleotides read TGTGCCAGCAGCTTGTTTGGAGGCCTGAGCACAGATACGCAGTATTTT.